This T cell receptor (beta chain) is drawn from a study of blood T cell repertoires in COVID-19. On the study more broadly: The United States, Italy and Spain supplied acute and convalescent COVID-19 samples. Sources were T cells, B-cell-depleted T cells, or PBMCs; the material itself was cDNA or gDNA.

Under the authors' procedure: Reference gene primer amplification gave nucleated cell count estimates. Sequencing was performed with immunoSEQ multiplex PCR; in TCRdb, only in-frame clones are kept and a portion is missing. V and J calls and clone size are given by that table; D and trimming were obtained from the DNA. Of 99,000 or so clones listed, roughly four fifths were seen once; the top ten hold around 4.8%. CDR3 length: 14 residues. V was trimmed by 0 bases and J by 4 bases, leaving 9 bases between them. CDR1 is SGHNT and CDR2 is YENEEA in the germline V gene. The receptor comes from a man aged 55-75 years with acute or convalescent COVID-19. Sequencing was performed on peripheral blood. The chain recombines TRBV11-3 with TRBJ1-2; no clear D gene. CDR3 residues: CASSLDQSVYGYTF. CDR3 nucleotides: TGTGCCAGCAGCTTAGATCAATCGGTCTATGGCTACACCTTC. The whole variable domain, remainder taken from reference TRBV11-3 and TRBJ1-2, is EAGVVQSPRYKIIEKKQPVAFWCNPISGHNTLYWYLQNLGQGPELLIRYENEEAVDDSQLPKDRFSAERLKGVDSTLKIQPAELGDSAVYLCASSLDQSVYGYTFGSGTRLTVV.